This entry concerns a single T cell receptor (beta chain). Its antigen is unknown. No much larger clone exists at a distance of one base, and base qualities are not known. The entry originates in a study of blood T cell repertoires in COVID-19 (dated by TCRdb to about 2020). About the study as a whole: Collaborator samples came from the United States, Italy and Spain and covered acute and convalescent phases of COVID-19. The material from the prospective study consisted of cDNA or gDNA derived from T cells, B-cell-depleted T cells, or PBMCs. Deeply sampled blood TCRbeta repertoires from subjects exposed to, actively infected with, or recovered from COVID-19 were included in the dataset. The repertoires were made available in a free public database intended to serve as a resource for research on the immune response to SARS-CoV-2. Samples came from the ongoing ImmuneRACE study (first 160 participants) plus 1,254 subjects from 6 global collaborators. The sample metadata nearly always contained a de-identified subject ID, COVID-19 status, age in years and sex. Where HLA class I and class II types were available, the types were taken from metadata supplied by the sample provider, not from assay-based typing. Broad study findings and their caveats: How much clinical and demographic metadata was included differed by source and by participant, and the metadata was provided uncurated.

TCRbeta CDR3 regions were amplified from genomic DNA by means of the immunoSEQ Assay, a bias-controlled multiplex PCR. The source study handled its data this way. Nucleated cell counts per sample were estimated from amplification of reference gene primers within the assay. To quantify the absolute abundance of each unique TCRbeta CDR3 rearrangement, sequence reads were collapsed and filtered. For each sample, productive Simpson clonality was calculated as the square root of Simpson's diversity index across productive rearrangements. Held by TCRdb, this immuneACCESS table contains in-frame sequences only and omits some clones. Under half of the omission traces to an unresolved V gene where checked; the cause of the rest is unknown. The DNA gave D and trimming, while V, J and clone size come from that table. Here the sample has about 480,000 clones; about 89% occur a single time. The top ten clones comprise around 8% of the sample.

One collaborating source in Seattle enrolled patients during active infection and followed them longitudinally through the course of disease. Each collaborating institution followed its own protocols to collect whole blood in K2EDTA tubes. For TCRbeta analysis, collaborator samples were shipped as frozen whole blood, as isolated PBMCs, or as DNA extracted from either sample type. Sequencing was performed on peripheral blood. The TCR comes from a woman aged 50 to 60 with COVID-19, enrolled during active disease.

The CDR3 is CASSLSGETEAFF. DNA sequence: TGTGCCAGCAGTTTGAGCGGGGAGACTGAAGCTTTCTTT. The sequence links TRBV12-3 or TRBV12-4 to TRBJ1-1; no D segment can be confidently identified. The junction carries 10 bases between V and J, which are trimmed by 3 bases and 5 bases respectively. The CDR3 measures 13 amino acids from cysteine to phenylalanine. The kept DNA is CDR3 alone, 39 bases in frame from the first base.